These 9 T cell receptor beta chains were sequenced from one sample in a study of shared clonotypes between healthy human individuals (dated by TCRdb to the early 2020s). Receptor amplification or capture employed the immunoSEQ multiplex PCR assay. This is the immuneACCESS table as TCRdb keeps it, with only in-frame sequences that have V and J called. A part of the clones is gone; compared with another copy, unresolved V genes explain less than half, and the rest is unexplained. The sample table records over a million clones; approximately 72% of these occur just once. The biggest ten clones account for about 1.4% of the sample. The sequenced sample consisted of memory CD4+ T cells sorted from blood. The label giving this sample's cell subset or site can be read as: CD45RA-negative fraction. The receptors come from a man aged 18 to 30 in good health.

In this sample, this clone turned up a few times. The chain recombines TRBV6-6 with TRBJ2-3, with 12 bases aligning to TRBD2. The CDR3 runs to 14 residues. Germline loops: CDR1 MNHNY, CDR2 SVGAGI (reference sequence). V dropped 6 bases and J dropped 3; count of bases not matched to a gene: 1. The CDR3 is CASRLAGGTDTQYF. CDR3 nucleotide sequence: TGTGCCAGCAGACTAGCGGGGGGTACAGATACGCAGTATTTT.

The rearrangement uses TRBV7-8 and TRBJ2-6, with 10 bases aligning to TRBD2. The trim removed 4 bases at V and 3 bases at J, leaving 21 bases unmatched. This CDR3 is built from 22 residues. In germline, CDR1 is SGHVS, CDR2 FQNEAQ. The CDR3 reads CASSSPVTSGPSSLFGANVLTF. The DNA of the CDR3 is TGTGCCAGCAGCTCACCCGTGACTAGCGGGCCCTCTTCCCTCTTTGGGGCCAACGTCCTGACTTTC.

As to this clone: Other DNA sequences in this sample translate to the same CDR3. V gene TRBV6-6 combines with J gene TRBJ2-5; D is unresolved. V dropped 5 bases and J dropped 4 bases, with 5 bases sitting between them. Germline V gives CDR1 MNHNY, CDR2 SVGAGI (reference sequence). The CDR3 spans 11 residues. For the CDR3, the DNA is TGTGCCAGCAGTCCAGGAGAGACCCAGTACTTC. Protein: CASSPGETQYF.

The rearrangement uses TRBV6-6 and TRBJ2-7; D possibly corresponds to TRBD1 (6 bases). The V and J ends lost 6 bases and 6 bases respectively, with 15 bases between them. CDR3 length: 13 amino acids. Germline values: CDR1 MNHNY, CDR2 SVGAGI (reference sequence). The CDR3 DNA follows: TGTGCCAGCAGCCCAGGGGTTCCACCCGAGCAGTACTTC. Encoded protein: CASSPGVPPEQYF.

The table lists this clone with a count of one. The chain employs TRBV18 and TRBJ1-6, with D possibly TRBD1 on 6 matching bases. The V gene's germline CDR1 is KGHSH and CDR2 LQKENI. V was clipped by 1 base and J by 8 bases, with 9 bases between them. The CDR3 totals 14 residues. The CDR3 here is CASSPRQGHSPLHF. In DNA form, the CDR3 reads TGTGCCAGCTCACCACGCCAGGGGCATTCACCCCTCCACTTT.

The V gene is TRBV5-1, the J gene TRBJ1-1; no definite D call. This CDR3 region has 14 residues. Per the germline V gene, CDR1 is SGHRS and CDR2 is YFSETQ. The V end lost 3 bases, the J end lost 1 base, and 10 bases lay between the germline ends. The CDR3 DNA reads as TGCGCCAGCAGCTCGCAACCGGGGAACACTGAAGCTTTCTTT. Its protein product is CASSSQPGNTEAFF.

This clone came up once. J is TRBJ2-7 and V is TRBV7-2, with D unresolved. The CDR3 has 14 residues. V was trimmed by 6 bases and J by 1 base, leaving 13 bases between them. In germline, CDR1 is SGHTA, CDR2 FQGNSA. As DNA, the CDR3 is TGTGCCAGCAGACGCTTCCTGGGGTCCTACGAGCAGTACTTC. Amino acid sequence: CASRRFLGSYEQYF.

This clone was counted only a few times. J is TRBJ2-7 and V is TRBV7-2; D remains unclear. The CDR3 totals 11 residues. The V and J ends lost 3 bases and 4 bases respectively, with 4 bases between them. Germline assignment: CDR1 SGHTA and CDR2 FQGNSA. CDR3 DNA: TGTGCCAGCAGCTTCTATTACGAGCAGTACTTC. It specifies CASSFYYEQYF.

The gene calls are TRBV6-5 and TRBJ1-1; D is possibly TRBD1 (5 bases). CDR1 is MNHEY, CDR2 SVGAGI, per germline. The CDR3 consists of 13 residues. The V and J ends lost 4 bases and 12 bases respectively, with 18 bases between them. CDR3 loop: CASSFPDMSMPFF. In DNA form, the CDR3 reads TGTGCCAGCAGTTTCCCGGACATGTCAATGCCTTTCTTT.